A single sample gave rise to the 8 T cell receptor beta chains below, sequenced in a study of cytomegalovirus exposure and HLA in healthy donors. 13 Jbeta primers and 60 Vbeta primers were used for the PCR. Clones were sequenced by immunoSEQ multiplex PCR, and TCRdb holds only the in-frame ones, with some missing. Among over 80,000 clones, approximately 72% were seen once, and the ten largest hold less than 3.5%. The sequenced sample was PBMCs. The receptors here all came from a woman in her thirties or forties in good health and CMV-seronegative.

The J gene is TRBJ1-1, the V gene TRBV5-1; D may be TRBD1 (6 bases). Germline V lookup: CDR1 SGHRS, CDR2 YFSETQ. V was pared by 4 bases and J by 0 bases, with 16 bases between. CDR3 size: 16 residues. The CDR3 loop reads CASSLGTSWMNTEAFF. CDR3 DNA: TGCGCCAGCAGCCTCGGGACATCGTGGATGAACACTGAAGCTTTCTTT.

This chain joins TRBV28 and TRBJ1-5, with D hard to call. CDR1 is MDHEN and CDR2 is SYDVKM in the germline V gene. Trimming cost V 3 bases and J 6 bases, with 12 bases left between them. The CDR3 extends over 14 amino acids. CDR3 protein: CASSLGGGGQPQHF. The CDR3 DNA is TGTGCCAGCAGTTTGGGAGGAGGAGGTCAGCCCCAGCATTTT. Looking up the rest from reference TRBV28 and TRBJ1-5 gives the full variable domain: DVKVTQSSRYLVKRTGEKVFLECVQDMDHENMFWYRQDPGLGLRLIYFSYDVKMKEKGDIPEGYSVSREKKERFSLILESASTNQTSMYLCASSLGGGGQPQHFGDGTRLSIL.

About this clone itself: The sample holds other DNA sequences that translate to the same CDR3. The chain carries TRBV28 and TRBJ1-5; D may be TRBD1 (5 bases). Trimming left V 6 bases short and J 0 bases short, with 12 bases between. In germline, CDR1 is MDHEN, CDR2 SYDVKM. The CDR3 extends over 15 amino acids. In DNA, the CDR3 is TGTGCCAGCAGCCCCGACAGACATAGCAATCAGCCCCAGCATTTT. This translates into CASSPDRHSNQPQHF.

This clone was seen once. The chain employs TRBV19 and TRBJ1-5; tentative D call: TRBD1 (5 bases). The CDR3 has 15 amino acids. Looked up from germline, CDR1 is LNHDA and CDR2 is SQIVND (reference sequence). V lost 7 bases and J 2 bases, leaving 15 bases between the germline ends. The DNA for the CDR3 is TGTGCCAGTACTGAGCAGGGTCTGGGCAATCAGCCCCAGCATTTT. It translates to CASTEQGLGNQPQHF.

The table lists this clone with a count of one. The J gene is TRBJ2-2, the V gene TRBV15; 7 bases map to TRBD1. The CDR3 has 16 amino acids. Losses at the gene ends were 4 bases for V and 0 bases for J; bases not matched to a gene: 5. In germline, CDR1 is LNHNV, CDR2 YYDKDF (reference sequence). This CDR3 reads CATSIGTAPNTGELFF. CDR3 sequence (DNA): TGTGCCACCAGCATTGGGACAGCGCCGAACACCGGGGAGCTGTTTTTT.

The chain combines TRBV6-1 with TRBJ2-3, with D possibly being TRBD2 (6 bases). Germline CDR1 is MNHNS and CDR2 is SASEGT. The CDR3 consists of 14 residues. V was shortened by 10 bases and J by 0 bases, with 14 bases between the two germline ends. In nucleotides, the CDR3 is TGTGCCACCATGAGGGACTTTAGCACAGATACGCAGTATTTT. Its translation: CATMRDFSTDTQYF.

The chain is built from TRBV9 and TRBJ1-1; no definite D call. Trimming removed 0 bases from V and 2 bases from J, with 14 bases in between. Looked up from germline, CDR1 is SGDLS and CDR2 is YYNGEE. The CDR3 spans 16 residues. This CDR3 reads CASSVDPTGINTEAFF. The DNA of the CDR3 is TGTGCCAGCAGCGTAGACCCGACGGGAATTAACACTGAAGCTTTCTTT. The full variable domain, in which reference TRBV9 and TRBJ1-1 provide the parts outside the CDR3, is DSGVTQTPKHLITATGQRVTLRCSPRSGDLSVYWYQQSLDQGLQFLIQYYNGEERAKGNILERFSAQQFPDLHSELNLSSLELGDSALYFCASSVDPTGINTEAFFGQGTRLTVV.

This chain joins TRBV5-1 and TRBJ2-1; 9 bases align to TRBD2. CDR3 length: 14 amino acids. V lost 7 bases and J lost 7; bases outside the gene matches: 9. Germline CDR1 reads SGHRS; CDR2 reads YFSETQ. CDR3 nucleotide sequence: TGCGCCAGCCAAAGTAGCGGGAGCCCGAATGAGCAGTTCTTC. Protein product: CASQSSGSPNEQFF.